The subject of this entry is one TCR beta chain. Antigen unknown. The germline gene is not matched at one end of the junction; a read error may be the cause. With iRepertoire HTBI primers and Arm-PCR of CDR3 regions, TCR beta libraries were built. One entry per CDR3 protein results from TCRdb running MiXCR on the multiplex PCR reads. The sample lists 700,000 or so distinct CDR3 sequences, around 30% occurring once. The sample's time point: persistent/refractory GD, antithyroid drugs over 5 years with positive TRAb. The TCR library was made from RNA extracted from PBMCs. This CDR3 has 17 residues. Germline lookup yields CDR1 MNHGY and CDR2 SVAAGI. This entry belongs to a study of regulatory T cells in long-lasting Graves disease. Study results and caveats: Peripheral blood alone, not thyroid tissue, underwent study. Persistent Graves' patients showed reduced TCR diversity versus newly diagnosed patients. It was in persistent disease that TRBV28, TRBJ1-2 and TRBJ2-5 were favored.

The clonotype was recovered from a female donor with Graves disease. Sequencing was performed on peripheral blood mononuclear cells (PBMCs), taken when the disease was refractory, from a patient treated with antithyroid drugs. The rearrangement joins TRBV6-9 to TRBJ1-3, with D maybe TRBD1 (5 bases). This CDR3 reads CVSSYSDSPSSGNTIYF. In nucleotides, the CDR3 is TGTGTCAGCAGTTACTCTGACAGCCCGAGCTCTGGAAACACCATATATTTT.